One sample yielded the 8 T cell receptor beta chains listed below, sequenced in a study of OX40 agonist ivuxolimab in advanced cancers. Sequencing used immunoSEQ multiplex PCR; TCRdb keeps in-frame clones, though not all of them. The sample yields roughly 60,000 clones, about 86% seen once. Here the sequenced sample was CD4+ or CD8+ T cells sorted from blood, taken in a trial of the OX40 agonist ivuxolimab. The origin of the receptors is an adult with an advanced solid tumor such as melanoma, head and neck, liver or kidney cancer.

The chain joins TRBV6-1 to TRBJ1-2; 8 bases fit TRBD1. The CDR3 length is 13 residues. V lost 5 bases and J lost 3; bases outside the gene matches: 2. From germline, CDR1 is MNHNS and CDR2 SASEGT. CDR3 DNA: TGTGCCAGCAGTCACAGGGGGGACTATGGCTACACCTTC. Its translation is CASSHRGDYGYTF.

This chain joins TRBV5-1 and TRBJ2-7, with 8 bases that match TRBD2. Germline trimming cut 5 bases from V and 3 bases from J; bases unmatched to any gene: 4. Per the germline V gene, CDR1 is SGHRS and CDR2 is YFSETQ. The CDR3 consists of 13 residues. The CDR3 DNA follows: TGCGCCAGCAGTCCTAGCGGGTTCTACGAGCAGTACTTC. Protein product: CASSPSGFYEQYF. Full variable domain (missing parts from reference TRBV5-1 and TRBJ2-7): KAGVTQTPRYLIKTRGQQVTLSCSPISGHRSVSWYQQTPGQGLQFLFEYFSETQRNKGNFPGRFSGRQFSNSRSEMNVSTLELGDSALYLCASSPSGFYEQYFGPGTRLTVT.

This sequence joins TRBV10-3 and TRBJ1-1, with D perhaps TRBD1 (5 bases). CDR1 is ENHRY and CDR2 is SYGVKD in the germline V gene. The CDR3 spans 14 residues. V dropped 5 bases and J dropped 1 base, with 11 bases sitting between them. CDR3 nucleotide sequence: TGTGCCATCAGTCGGGACGGAGAGAACACTGAAGCTTTCTTT. It is translated as CAISRDGENTEAFF.

This clone was recorded once. The V call is TRBV28, the J call TRBJ2-1; D perhaps matches TRBD1 (5 bases). Germline values: CDR1 MDHEN, CDR2 SYDVKM. The CDR3 is made up of 11 amino acids. Trimming stripped 3 bases from V and 12 bases from J, with 9 bases between. The DNA of the CDR3 is TGTGCCAGCAGTTTCCGAAGGGGGCAGTTCTTC. It translates to CASSFRRGQFF.

In this sample, this clone turned up once. The chain combines TRBV9 with TRBJ2-3; D not certain. CDR3 length equals 13 residues. Germline V gene lookup returns CDR1 SGDLS and CDR2 YYNGEE. The V end was cut by 3 bases, the J end by 3 bases, with 8 bases between. CDR3 DNA sequence: TGTGCCAGCAGCGCAGCCCTAACAGATACGCAGTATTTT. Its protein is CASSAALTDTQYF.

The chain has TRBV11-1 and TRBJ2-5, with 15 bases matching TRBD2. Germline V gives CDR1 SGHAT, CDR2 FQDESV (reference sequence). This CDR3 comprises 15 residues. V dropped 5 bases and J dropped 6; count of bases not matched to a gene: 4. This chain's CDR3 is CASSGGLAGGQTQYF. The CDR3 bases are TGTGCCAGCAGCGGGGGACTAGCGGGAGGACAGACCCAGTACTTC.

The chain carries TRBV6-1 and TRBJ2-7, with 8 bases aligning to TRBD1. The ends lost 6 bases at V and 4 bases at J; junction bases unmatched: 2. The germline CDR1 and CDR2 sequences are MNHNS and SASEGT. The CDR3 runs to 12 residues. The CDR3 nucleotides are TGTGCCAGCAGGGACAGGGTATACGAGCAGTACTTC. Translating it yields CASRDRVYEQYF.

To note about this clone: Different DNA sequences within this sample yield the same CDR3. V gene TRBV2 combines with J gene TRBJ2-3, with 8 nucleotides matching TRBD2. CDR3 length equals 13 residues. Germline V gene sequence: CDR1 SNHLY, CDR2 FYNNEI. Trimming took 4 bases from V and 5 from J; bases not matched to a gene: 2. The CDR3 sequence: CASSGLAGDTQYF. Here the CDR3 DNA reads TGTGCCAGCAGTGGTCTAGCGGGAGATACGCAGTATTTT.